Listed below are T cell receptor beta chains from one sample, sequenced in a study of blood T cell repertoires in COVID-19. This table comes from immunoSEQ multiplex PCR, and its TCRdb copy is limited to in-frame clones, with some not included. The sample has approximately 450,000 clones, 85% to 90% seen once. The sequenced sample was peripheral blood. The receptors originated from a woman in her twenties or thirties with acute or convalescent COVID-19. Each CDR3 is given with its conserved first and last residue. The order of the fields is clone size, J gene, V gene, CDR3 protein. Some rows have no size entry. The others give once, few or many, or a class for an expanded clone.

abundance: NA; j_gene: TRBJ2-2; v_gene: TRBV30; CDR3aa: CAWSVVTGRGGELFF
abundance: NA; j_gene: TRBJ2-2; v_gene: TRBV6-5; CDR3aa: CASSYSTAGELFF
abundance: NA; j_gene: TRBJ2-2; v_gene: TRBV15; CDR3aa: CATSRDRGQTGELFF
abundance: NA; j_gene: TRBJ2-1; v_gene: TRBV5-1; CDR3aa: CASSEGLAGRYNEQFF
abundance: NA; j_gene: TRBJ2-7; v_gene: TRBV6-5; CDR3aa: CASRLDRGAYEQYF
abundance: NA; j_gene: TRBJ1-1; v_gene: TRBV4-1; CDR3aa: CASSQDLWAVGYRGPMNTEAFF
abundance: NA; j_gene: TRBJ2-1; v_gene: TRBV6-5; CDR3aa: CASSREQGRKQFF
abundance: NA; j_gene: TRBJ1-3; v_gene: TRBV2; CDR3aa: CASRAGLSISGNTIYF
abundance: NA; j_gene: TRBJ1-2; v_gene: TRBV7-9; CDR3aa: CASSFPGNYGYTF
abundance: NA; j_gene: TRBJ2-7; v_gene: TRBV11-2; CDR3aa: CASSWTGNEQYF
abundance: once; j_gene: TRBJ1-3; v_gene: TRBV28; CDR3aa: CASSTTYRDSGNTIYF
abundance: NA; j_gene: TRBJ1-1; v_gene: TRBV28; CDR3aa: CASSSQLTEAFF
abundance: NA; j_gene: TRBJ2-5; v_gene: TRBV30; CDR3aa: CASRGETQYF
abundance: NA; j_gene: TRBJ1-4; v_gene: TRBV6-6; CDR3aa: CASSYRDSGREKLFF
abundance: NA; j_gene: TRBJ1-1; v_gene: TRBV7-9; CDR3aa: CASSDRTESEAFF
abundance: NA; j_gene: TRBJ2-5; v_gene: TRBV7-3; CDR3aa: CASSLRPSGETQYF
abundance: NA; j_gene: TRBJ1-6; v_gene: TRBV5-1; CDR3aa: CASSLGGQGRSPLHF
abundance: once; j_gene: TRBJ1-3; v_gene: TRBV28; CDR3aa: CASSEALYRSPSGNTIYF
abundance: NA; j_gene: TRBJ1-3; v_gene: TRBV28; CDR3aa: CASTSGEPSGNTIYF
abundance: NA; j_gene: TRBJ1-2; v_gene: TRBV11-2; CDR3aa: CASSAGQYLGYTF
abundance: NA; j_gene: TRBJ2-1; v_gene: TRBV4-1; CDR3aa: CASSRGGTPDYNEQFF
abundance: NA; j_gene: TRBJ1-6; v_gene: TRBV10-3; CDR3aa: CVIMGQTNSPLHF
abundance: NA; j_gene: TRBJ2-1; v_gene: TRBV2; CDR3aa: CASALLAGPRNEQFF
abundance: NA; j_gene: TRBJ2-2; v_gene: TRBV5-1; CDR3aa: CASSLAAGVTGELFF
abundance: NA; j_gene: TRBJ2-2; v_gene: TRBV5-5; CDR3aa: CASSLRQGNTGELFF
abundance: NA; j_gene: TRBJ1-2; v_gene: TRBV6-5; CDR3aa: CASSPGQGRGYTF
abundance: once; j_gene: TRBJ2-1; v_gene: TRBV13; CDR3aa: CASSLARTSGDYNEQFF
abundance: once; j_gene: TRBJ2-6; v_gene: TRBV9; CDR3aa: CASSATVSSGLGANVLTF
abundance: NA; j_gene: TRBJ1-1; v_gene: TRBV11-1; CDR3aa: CASSLDGGTEAFF
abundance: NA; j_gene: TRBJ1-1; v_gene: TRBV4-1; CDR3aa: CASSPGGRGGGTEAFF
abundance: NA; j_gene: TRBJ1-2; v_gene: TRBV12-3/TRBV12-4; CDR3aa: CASSYRDTQGYTF
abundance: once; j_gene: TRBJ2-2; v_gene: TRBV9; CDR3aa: CASRGRNTGELFF
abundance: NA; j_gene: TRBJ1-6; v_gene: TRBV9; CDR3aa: CASSSGIGSPLHF
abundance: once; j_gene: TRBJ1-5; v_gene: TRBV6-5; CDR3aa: CASRRGGDQPQHF
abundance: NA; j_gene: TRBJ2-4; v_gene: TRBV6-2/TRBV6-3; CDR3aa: CASSHFWGGGYGAKNIQYF
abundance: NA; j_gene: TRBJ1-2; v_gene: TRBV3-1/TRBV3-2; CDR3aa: CASSLNYGYTF
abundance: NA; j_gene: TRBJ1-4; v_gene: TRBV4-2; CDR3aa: CASSQDGQGNEKLFF
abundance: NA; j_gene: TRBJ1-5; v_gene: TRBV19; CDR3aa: CASSTTGGNQPQHF
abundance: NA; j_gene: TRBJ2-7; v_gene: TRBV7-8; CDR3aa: CASSSGGREQYF
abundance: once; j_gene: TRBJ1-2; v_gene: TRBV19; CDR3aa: CASSPGVNGYTF
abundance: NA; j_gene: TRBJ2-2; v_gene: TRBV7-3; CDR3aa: CASSPGQGFPGELFF
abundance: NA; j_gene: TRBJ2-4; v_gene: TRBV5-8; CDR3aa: CASSPGGRGMNIQYF
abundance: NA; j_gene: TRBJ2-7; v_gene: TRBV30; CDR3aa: CAWSSGGQYRDEQYF
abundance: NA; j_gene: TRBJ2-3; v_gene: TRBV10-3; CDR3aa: CATGGQLAPDTQYF
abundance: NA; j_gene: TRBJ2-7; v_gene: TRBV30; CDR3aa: CAWPLPYEQYF
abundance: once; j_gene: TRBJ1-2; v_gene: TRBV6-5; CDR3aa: CASTEGRGIYGYTF
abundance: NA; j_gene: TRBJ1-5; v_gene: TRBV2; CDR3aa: CATRDRNQPQHF
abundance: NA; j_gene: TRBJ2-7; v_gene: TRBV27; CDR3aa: CASSSILTGNEQYF
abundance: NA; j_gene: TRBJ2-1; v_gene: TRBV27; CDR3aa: CASRHGQTAVWEQFF
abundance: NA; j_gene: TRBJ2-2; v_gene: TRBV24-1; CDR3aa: CATSVFGTGELFF
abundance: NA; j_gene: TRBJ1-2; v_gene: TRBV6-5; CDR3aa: CASSSQGAGYTF